The present TCR beta chain was sequenced within a study of identical twins. The study's findings and limits: Sequences that were out-of-frame, alpha and twin-shared displayed an excess of low generation probability. Researchers caution that invariant MAIT and iNKT cells could partly confound zero-insertion analyses.

The cDNA had a unique molecular identifier and a template-switch universal primer site. Each CDR3 protein is one row after TCRdb ran MiXCR on the 5' RACE reads. The data contain about 660,000 distinct CDR3 sequences, around 8.3% of them seen just once; the ten biggest clones take up 0.85% to 1%. Only a few counts were recorded for this clonotype. What it binds is unknown. Germline V gives CDR1 SGHTS, CDR2 YDEGEE. This CDR3 comprises 17 residues. V gave up 0 bases and J gave up 2 bases; unmatched junction bases: 6. Separately, the same data were catalogued under a study of yellow fever vaccine responses in identical twins.

The receptor was derived from a woman aged 18-29 years in good health. Sequencing was done on a sample of PBMCs. This rearrangement joins TRBV5-8 to TRBJ2-1; 9 bases are a match to TRBD2. CDR3 DNA sequence: TGTGCCAGCAGCTTGGAATTAGCGGGAGCAGCCTACAATGAGCAGTTCTTC. Its protein product is CASSLELAGAAYNEQFF.